Listed here is a single T cell receptor (beta chain). Its antigen is as yet unknown. This record comes from a study of beta chain features in type 1 diabetes. General study findings and limits: The naive, central memory and Treg TCRB repertoires looked more alike in patients than they did in healthy donors.

J lost 4 bases, V lost 8 bases, and 11 bases had no gene match. CDR1 and CDR2 from the germline V gene are MDHEN and SYDVKM. The CDR3 has 14 residues. Expressed TCRB transcripts got sequenced, as all isolated RNA was reverse transcribed. TCRdb's copy holds only in-frame clones and misses some; the assay was immunoSEQ multiplex PCR. The table shows about 150,000 clones, with approximately 10% occurring only once. The sequenced material came from central memory CD4+ T cells from blood. The chain uses TRBV28 and TRBJ2-7; the match to TRBD1 covers 7 bases. This receptor was identified in a man younger than 35 in good health. This CDR3 reads CASLEYRGRYEQYF. The CDR3 region has the DNA TGTGCCAGCTTGGAATACAGGGGTAGGTACGAGCAGTACTTC. The full variable domain, with the rest looked up from reference TRBV28 and TRBJ2-7, is DVKVTQSSRYLVKRTGEKVFLECVQDMDHENMFWYRQDPGLGLRLIYFSYDVKMKEKGDIPEGYSVSREKKERFSLILESASTNQTSMYLCASLEYRGRYEQYFGPGTRLTVT.